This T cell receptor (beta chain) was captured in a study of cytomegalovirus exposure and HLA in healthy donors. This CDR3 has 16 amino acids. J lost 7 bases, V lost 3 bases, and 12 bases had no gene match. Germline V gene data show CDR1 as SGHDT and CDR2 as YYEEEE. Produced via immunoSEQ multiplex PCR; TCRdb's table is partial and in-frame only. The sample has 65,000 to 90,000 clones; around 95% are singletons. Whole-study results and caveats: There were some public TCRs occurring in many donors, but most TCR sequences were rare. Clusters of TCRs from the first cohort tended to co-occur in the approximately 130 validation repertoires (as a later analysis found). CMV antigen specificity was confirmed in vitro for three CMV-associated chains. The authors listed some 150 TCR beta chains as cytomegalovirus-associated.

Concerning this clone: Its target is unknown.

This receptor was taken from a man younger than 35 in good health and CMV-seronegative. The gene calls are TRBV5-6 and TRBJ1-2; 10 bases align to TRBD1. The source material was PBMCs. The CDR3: CASSYRQGAGLGGYTF. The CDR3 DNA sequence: TGTGCCAGCAGCTATCGACAGGGGGCAGGCCTAGGTGGCTACACCTTC.